This TCR beta chain was found in a study of T-cell reconstitution after alpha-beta-depleted transplantation in children. Study findings and constraints: At one year after transplant, newly produced T cells mostly accounted for T-cell counts and diversity.

The length of the CDR3 is 9 residues. From germline, CDR1 is SNHLY and CDR2 FYNNEI. In the case of this clonotype: Antigen specificity is unknown.

Researchers prepared the TCRbeta library using unique molecular identifiers, the study reports. One entry per CDR3 protein, called by TCRdb with MiXCR from the PCR reads. This repertoire shows approximately 630,000 distinct CDR3 sequences, roughly 13% found once; its top ten account for 0.75% to 0.85%. Here the sequenced sample was PBMCs, taken before TCRalphabeta/CD19-depleted stem cell transplant. This chain uses TRBV2 with TRBJ1-2; D might be TRBD1 (5 bases). This sequence originates from a girl aged 2-10 years with congenital amegakaryocytic thrombocytopenia, due to receive a stem cell transplant. The CDR3 nucleotides read TGTGCACAGGTCTCGGGCTACACCTTC. This sequence encodes CAQVSGYTF.